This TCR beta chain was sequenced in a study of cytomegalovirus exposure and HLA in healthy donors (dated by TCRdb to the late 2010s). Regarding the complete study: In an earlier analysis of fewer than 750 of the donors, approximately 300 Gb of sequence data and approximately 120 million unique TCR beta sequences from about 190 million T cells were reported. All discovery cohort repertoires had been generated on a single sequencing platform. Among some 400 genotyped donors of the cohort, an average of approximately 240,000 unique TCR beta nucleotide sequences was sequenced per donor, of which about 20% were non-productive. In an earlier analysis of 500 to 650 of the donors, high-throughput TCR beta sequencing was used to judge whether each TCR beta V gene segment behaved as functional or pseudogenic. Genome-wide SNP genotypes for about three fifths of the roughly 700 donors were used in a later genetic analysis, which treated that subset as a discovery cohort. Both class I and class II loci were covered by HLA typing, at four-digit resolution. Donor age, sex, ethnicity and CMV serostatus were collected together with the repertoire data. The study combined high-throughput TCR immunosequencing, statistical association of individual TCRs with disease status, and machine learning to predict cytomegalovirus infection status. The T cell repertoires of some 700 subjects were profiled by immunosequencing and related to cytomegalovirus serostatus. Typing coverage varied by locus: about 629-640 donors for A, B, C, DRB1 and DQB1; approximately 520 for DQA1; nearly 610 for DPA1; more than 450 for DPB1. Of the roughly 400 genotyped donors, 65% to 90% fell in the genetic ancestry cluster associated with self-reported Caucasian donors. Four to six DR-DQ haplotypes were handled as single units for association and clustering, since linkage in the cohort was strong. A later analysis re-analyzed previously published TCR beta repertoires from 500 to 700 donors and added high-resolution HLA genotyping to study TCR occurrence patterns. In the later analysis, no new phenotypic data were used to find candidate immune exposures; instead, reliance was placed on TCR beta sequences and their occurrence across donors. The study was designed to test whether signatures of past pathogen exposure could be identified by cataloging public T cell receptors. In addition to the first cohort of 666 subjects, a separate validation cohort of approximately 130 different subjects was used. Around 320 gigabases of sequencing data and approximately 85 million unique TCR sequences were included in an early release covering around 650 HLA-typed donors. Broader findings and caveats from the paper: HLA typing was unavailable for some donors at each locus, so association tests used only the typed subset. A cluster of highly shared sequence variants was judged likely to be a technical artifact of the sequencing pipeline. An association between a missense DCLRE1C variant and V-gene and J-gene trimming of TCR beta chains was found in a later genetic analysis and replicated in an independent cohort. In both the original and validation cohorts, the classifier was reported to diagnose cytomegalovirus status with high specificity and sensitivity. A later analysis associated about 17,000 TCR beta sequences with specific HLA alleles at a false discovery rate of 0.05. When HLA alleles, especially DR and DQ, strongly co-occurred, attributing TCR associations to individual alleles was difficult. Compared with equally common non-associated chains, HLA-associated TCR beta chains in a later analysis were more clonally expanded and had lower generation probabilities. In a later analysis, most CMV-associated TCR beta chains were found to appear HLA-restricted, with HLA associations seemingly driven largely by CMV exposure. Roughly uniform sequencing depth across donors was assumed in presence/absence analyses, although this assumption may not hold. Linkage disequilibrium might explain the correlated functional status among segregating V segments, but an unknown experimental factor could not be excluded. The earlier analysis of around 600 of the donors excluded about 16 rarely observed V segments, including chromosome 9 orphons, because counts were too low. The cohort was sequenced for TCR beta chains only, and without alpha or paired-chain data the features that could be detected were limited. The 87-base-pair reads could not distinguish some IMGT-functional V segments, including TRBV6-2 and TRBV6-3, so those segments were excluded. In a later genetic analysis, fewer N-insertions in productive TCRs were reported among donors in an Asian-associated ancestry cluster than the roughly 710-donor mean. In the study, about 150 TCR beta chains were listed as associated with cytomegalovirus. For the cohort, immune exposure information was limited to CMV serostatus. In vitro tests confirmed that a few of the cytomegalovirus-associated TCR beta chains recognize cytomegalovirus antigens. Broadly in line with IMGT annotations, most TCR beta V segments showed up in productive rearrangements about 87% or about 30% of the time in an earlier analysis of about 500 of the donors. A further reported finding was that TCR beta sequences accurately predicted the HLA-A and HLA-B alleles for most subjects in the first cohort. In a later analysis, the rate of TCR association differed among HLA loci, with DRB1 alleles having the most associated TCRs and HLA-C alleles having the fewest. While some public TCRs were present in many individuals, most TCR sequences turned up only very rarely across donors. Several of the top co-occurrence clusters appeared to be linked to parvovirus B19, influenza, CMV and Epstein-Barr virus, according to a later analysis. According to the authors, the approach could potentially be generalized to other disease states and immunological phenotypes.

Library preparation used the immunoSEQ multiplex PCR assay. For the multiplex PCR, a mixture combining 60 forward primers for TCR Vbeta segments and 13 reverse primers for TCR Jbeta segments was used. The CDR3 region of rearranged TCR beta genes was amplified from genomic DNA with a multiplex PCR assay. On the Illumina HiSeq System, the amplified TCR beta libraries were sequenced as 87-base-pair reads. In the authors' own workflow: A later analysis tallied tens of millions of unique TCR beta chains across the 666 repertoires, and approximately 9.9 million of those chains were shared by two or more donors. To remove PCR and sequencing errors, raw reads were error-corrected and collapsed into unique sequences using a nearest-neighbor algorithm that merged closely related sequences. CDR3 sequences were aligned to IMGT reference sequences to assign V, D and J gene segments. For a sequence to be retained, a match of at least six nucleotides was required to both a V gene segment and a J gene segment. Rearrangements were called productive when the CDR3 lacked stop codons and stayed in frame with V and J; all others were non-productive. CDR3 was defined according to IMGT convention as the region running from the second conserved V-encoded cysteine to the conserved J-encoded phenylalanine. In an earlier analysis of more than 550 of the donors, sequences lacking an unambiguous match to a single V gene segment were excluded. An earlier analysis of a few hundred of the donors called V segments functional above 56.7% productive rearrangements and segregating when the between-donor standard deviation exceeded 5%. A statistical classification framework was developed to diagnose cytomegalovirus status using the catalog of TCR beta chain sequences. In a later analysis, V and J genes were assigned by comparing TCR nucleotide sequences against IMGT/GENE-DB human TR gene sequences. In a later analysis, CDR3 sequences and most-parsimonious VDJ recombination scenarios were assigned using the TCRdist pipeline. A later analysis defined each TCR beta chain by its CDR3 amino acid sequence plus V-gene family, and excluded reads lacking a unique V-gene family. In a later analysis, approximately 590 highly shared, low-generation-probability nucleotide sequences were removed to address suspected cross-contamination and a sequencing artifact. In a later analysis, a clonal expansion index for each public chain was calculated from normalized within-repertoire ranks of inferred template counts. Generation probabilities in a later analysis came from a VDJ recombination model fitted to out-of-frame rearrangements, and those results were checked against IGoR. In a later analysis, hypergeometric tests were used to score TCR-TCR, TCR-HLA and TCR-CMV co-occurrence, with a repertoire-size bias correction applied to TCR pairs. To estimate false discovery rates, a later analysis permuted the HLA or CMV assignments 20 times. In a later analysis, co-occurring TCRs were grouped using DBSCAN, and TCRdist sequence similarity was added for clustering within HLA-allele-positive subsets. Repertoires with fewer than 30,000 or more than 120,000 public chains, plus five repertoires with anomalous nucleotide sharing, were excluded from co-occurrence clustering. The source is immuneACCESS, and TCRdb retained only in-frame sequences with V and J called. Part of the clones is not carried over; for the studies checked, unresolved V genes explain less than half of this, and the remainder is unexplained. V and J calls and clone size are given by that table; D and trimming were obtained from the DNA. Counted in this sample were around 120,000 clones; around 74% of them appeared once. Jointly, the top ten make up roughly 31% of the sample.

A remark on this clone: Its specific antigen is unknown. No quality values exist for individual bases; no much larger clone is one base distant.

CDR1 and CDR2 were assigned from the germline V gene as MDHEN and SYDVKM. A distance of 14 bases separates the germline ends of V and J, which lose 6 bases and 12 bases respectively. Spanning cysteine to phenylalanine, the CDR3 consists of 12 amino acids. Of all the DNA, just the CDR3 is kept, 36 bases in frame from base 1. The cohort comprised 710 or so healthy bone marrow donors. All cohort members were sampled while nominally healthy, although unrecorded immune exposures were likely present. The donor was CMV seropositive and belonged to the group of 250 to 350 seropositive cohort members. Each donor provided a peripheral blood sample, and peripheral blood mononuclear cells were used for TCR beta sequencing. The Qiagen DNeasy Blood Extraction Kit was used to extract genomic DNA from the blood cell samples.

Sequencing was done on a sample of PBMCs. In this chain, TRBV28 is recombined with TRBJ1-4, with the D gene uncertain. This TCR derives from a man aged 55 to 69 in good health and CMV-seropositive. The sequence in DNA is TGTGCCAGCAGCCTACGCCGGGTGGAACTGTTTTTT. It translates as CASSLRRVELFF.